The following is a T cell receptor (beta chain) sequence with its context. The data stem from a study of blood T cell repertoires in COVID-19. For the study at large: T cells, B-cell-depleted T cells, or PBMCs provided the cDNA or gDNA that served as material.

Profiled with immunoSEQ multiplex PCR; TCRdb holds only in-frame clones, not every one. The sample has more than 200,000 clones; approximately 85% are singletons. Germline loops: CDR1 LGHNA, CDR2 YNFKEQ. The V end lost 4 bases, the J end lost 0 bases, and 10 bases lay between the germline ends. This CDR3 spans 15 amino acids. The sequence was obtained from a human donor in a cohort sampled during active COVID-19. Sequencing used peripheral blood. The chain couples TRBV4-2 to TRBJ2-1; TRBD2 is a possible D gene (6 bases). Written as DNA, the CDR3 is TGTGCCAGCAGCCCCGGAGGGAACTCCTACAATGAGCAGTTCTTC. Translating gives CASSPGGNSYNEQFF.